The 13 T cell receptor beta chains below come from one sample, sequenced in a study of cytomegalovirus exposure and HLA in healthy donors. Amplification used 60 Vbeta primers and 13 Jbeta primers. Method: immunoSEQ multiplex PCR; TCRdb's copy keeps in-frame clones and lacks some. The sample includes around 200,000 clones, over 75% of them seen just once. Material for sequencing was PBMCs. Receptor source: a woman between 45 and 60 years old in good health and CMV-seropositive.

The rearrangement uses TRBV11-2 and TRBJ1-5; D gene uncertain. V was clipped by 3 bases and J by 1 base, with 10 bases between them. The CDR3 totals 15 residues. CDR1 is SGHAT, CDR2 FQNNGV, per germline. This CDR3 reads CASSFDRGSNQPQHF. The CDR3 region has the DNA TGTGCCAGCAGCTTTGATAGAGGCAGCAATCAGCCCCAGCATTTT. The full variable domain, in which reference TRBV11-2 and TRBJ1-5 provide the parts outside the CDR3, is EAGVAQSPRYKIIEKRQSVAFWCNPISGHATLYWYQQILGQGPKLLIQFQNNGVVDDSQLPKDRFSAERLKGVDSTLKIQPAKLEDSAVYLCASSFDRGSNQPQHFGDGTRLSIL.

The rearrangement links TRBV5-6 to TRBJ1-1; D remains unclear. The V gene's germline CDR1 is SGHDT and CDR2 YYEEEE. The CDR3 is 16 amino acids. Trimming shortened V by 0 bases and J by 1 base, and 13 bases separated the two germline ends. The CDR3 nucleotides read TGTGCCAGCAGCTTGGAAGCTCGGGGTTGGAACACTGAAGCTTTCTTT. As protein: CASSLEARGWNTEAFF.

V gene TRBV5-1 combines with J gene TRBJ2-1; 13 bases agree with TRBD2. The CDR3 runs to 16 residues. Germline lookup yields CDR1 SGHRS and CDR2 YFSETQ. V was pared by 0 bases and J by 7 bases, with 4 bases of the junction left unmatched. CDR3 region: CASSLGGTSGANEQFF. CDR3 bases: TGCGCCAGCAGCTTGGGGGGGACTAGCGGGGCGAATGAGCAGTTCTTC. Supplemented by reference TRBV5-1 and TRBJ2-1, the full variable domain reads KAGVTQTPRYLIKTRGQQVTLSCSPISGHRSVSWYQQTPGQGLQFLFEYFSETQRNKGNFPGRFSGRQFSNSRSEMNVSTLELGDSALYLCASSLGGTSGANEQFFGPGTRLTVL.

In nucleotides, the CDR3 is TGCGCCAGCAGCCCCGGACAGGGGTTCGGGTACGAGCAGTACTTC. It specifies CASSPGQGFGYEQYF. The gene calls are TRBV5-1 and TRBJ2-7; 9 positions match TRBD1. Trimming took 4 bases from V and 4 from J; bases not matched to a gene: 9. Germline V gene data show CDR1 as SGHRS and CDR2 as YFSETQ. The CDR3 is made up of 15 amino acids. The whole variable domain, remainder taken from reference TRBV5-1 and TRBJ2-7, is KAGVTQTPRYLIKTRGQQVTLSCSPISGHRSVSWYQQTPGQGLQFLFEYFSETQRNKGNFPGRFSGRQFSNSRSEMNVSTLELGDSALYLCASSPGQGFGYEQYFGPGTRLTVT.

The V call is TRBV9, the J call TRBJ1-2; the D gene is possibly TRBD1 (5 bases). The CDR3 loop spans 13 amino acids. The germline CDR1 and CDR2 sequences are SGDLS and YYNGEE. The V and J ends lost 6 bases and 5 bases respectively, with 14 bases between them. CDR3 region: CASTSRGKYGYTF. The CDR3 DNA is TGTGCCAGCACCTCCCGGGGGAAATATGGCTACACCTTC. The full variable domain, with the rest looked up from reference TRBV9 and TRBJ1-2, is DSGVTQTPKHLITATGQRVTLRCSPRSGDLSVYWYQQSLDQGLQFLIQYYNGEERAKGNILERFSAQQFPDLHSELNLSSLELGDSALYFCASTSRGKYGYTFGSGTRLTVV.

The rearrangement links TRBV28 to TRBJ1-4, with 11 bases fitting TRBD1. Trimming removed 6 bases from V and 6 bases from J; junction bases left unmatched: 9. Per germline, CDR1 MDHEN and CDR2 SYDVKM. The CDR3 contains 16 residues. DNA for the CDR3: TGTGCCAGCAGCCCCCGGGACAGGGGGTTCTATGAAAAACTGTTTTTT. Encoded protein: CASSPRDRGFYEKLFF.

The V call is TRBV6-1, the J call TRBJ1-6; weak D call: TRBD1 (6 bases). The CDR3 has 15 amino acids. The V end lost 2 bases, the J end lost 8 bases, and 13 bases lay between the germline ends. Germline CDR1 MNHNS, CDR2 SASEGT. CDR3 loop: CASSERPQGHSPLHF. CDR3 coding DNA: TGTGCCAGCAGTGAAAGGCCCCAGGGGCATTCACCCCTCCACTTT.

The gene calls are TRBV6-4 and TRBJ2-4; 7 bases are a match to TRBD2. Germline-derived CDR1 and CDR2 are MRHNA and SNTAGT. CDR3 length: 17 amino acids. V gave up 9 bases and J gave up 0 bases; unmatched junction bases: 14. CDR3 sequence (DNA): TGTGCCAGACTAGCGCGGGTGAAAACACTAGCCAAAAACATTCAGTACTTC. Translated: CARLARVKTLAKNIQYF.

The chain joins TRBV21-1 to TRBJ2-1; the table's TRBD1 call for D was not verified on the DNA. TRBV21-1 is classified as a pseudogene. CDR3 size: 15 residues. The CDR3 sequence is CASSSWTGEYNEQFF. The CDR3 bases are TGTGCCAGCAGCTCATGGACAGGGGAGTACAATGAGCAGTTCTTC.

This clone was detected a few times. The rearrangement joins TRBV4-3 to TRBJ2-7; perhaps TRBD2 as D (5 bases). Trimming removed 10 bases from V and 5 bases from J, with 24 bases in between. CDR1 and CDR2 (germline): LGHNA, YSLEER. This CDR3 comprises 15 residues. This CDR3 is CAINTCGSLQHEQYF. CDR3 coding DNA: TGCGCCATTAATACGTGCGGGTCCCTCCAGCACGAGCAGTACTTC.

The rearrangement links TRBV29-1 to TRBJ1-3; TRBD1 aligns across 7 bases. The germline CDR1 and CDR2 sequences are SQVTM and ANQGSEA. The CDR3 is 12 residues long. The trim removed 4 bases at V and 3 bases at J, leaving 0 bases unmatched. In DNA form, the CDR3 reads TGCAGCGTTGGACAGGGTGGAAACACCATATATTTT. It translates to CSVGQGGNTIYF.

Of note for this clone: At one of its ends the junction is not consistent with the germline gene, which may arise from a read error. The gene calls are TRBV2 and TRBJ2-7, with 10 bases that match TRBD1. CDR3 length equals 13 residues. From germline, CDR1 is SNHLY and CDR2 FYNNEI. CDR3 coding DNA: TGTGTCAGCAGTGGGAGGACAGGGGGCGAGCAGTACTTC. It codes for CVSSGRTGGEQYF.

The CDR3 reads CASSVGPPRVSADTQYF. For the CDR3, the DNA is TGTGCCAGCAGCGTAGGACCCCCTCGGGTCAGCGCAGATACGCAGTATTTT. The chain joins TRBV9 to TRBJ2-3; D remains unclear. Germline CDR1 and CDR2: SGDLS and YYNGEE. V was clipped by 0 bases and J by 4 bases, with 18 bases between them. The CDR3 has 17 residues.